These 28 T cell receptor beta chains originate from one sample sequenced in a study of cytomegalovirus exposure and HLA in healthy donors listed by TCRdb under 2017. The method behind the library was the immunoSEQ multiplex PCR assay. For the multiplex PCR, a mixture combining 60 forward primers for TCR Vbeta segments and 13 reverse primers for TCR Jbeta segments was used. TCRdb mirrors the immuneACCESS table, restricted to in-frame sequences. Some clones are absent from its copies; in checked studies, under half trace to an unresolved V gene, and the reason for the others is unknown. In this sample the table shows about 120,000 clones, around 69% of which occur a single time. Just under 8.5% of the sample rests with the top ten. The sample comprised PBMCs. Source of these receptors: a woman in her 40s in good health and CMV-seropositive.

The rearrangement joins TRBV9 to TRBJ1-2; D possibly corresponds to TRBD1 (5 bases). V was clipped by 4 bases and J by 1 base, with 14 bases between them. Per the germline V gene, CDR1 is SGDLS and CDR2 is YYNGEE. This CDR3 is built from 15 residues. Here the CDR3 reads CASSSQVASNYGYTF. CDR3 nucleotides: TGTGCCAGCAGCTCACAGGTTGCCAGTAACTATGGCTACACCTTC.

Of note for this clone: The identical CDR3 is also encoded by other nucleotide sequences in the sample. V gene TRBV19 combines with J gene TRBJ1-1, with no clear D. The germline CDR1 and CDR2 sequences are LNHDA and SQIVND (reference sequence). The length of the CDR3 is 13 residues. Trimming took 3 bases from V and 1 from J, leaving 6 bases between them. In DNA form, the CDR3 reads TGTGCCAGTAGTATCTCGGGGAACACTGAAGCTTTCTTT. It specifies CASSISGNTEAFF.

The V call is TRBV25-1, the J call TRBJ2-2; the match to TRBD1 covers 9 bases. Trimming removed 1 base from V and 6 bases from J; junction bases left unmatched: 6. The CDR3 loop spans 16 amino acids. CDR1 is MGHDK and CDR2 is SYGVNS in the germline V gene. The CDR3 loop is CASSEFGTGKAGELFF. The CDR3 coding sequence is TGTGCCAGCAGTGAATTCGGGACAGGGAAAGCCGGGGAGCTGTTTTTT.

This clone showed up just a few times. The chain links TRBV14 to TRBJ2-3; no reliable D call. Deletions cut 5 bases from V and 4 bases from J, with 10 bases between. CDR1 and CDR2 from the germline V gene are SGHDN and FVKESK. The CDR3 spans 13 residues. CDR3 protein: CASSSTRADTQYF. As DNA, the CDR3 is TGTGCCAGCAGCTCCACTCGGGCAGATACGCAGTATTTT. The whole variable domain, remainder taken from reference TRBV14 and TRBJ2-3, is EAGVTQFPSHSVIEKGQTVTLRCDPISGHDNLYWYRRVMGKEIKFLLHFVKESKQDESGMPNNRFLAERTGGTYSTLKVQPAELEDSGVYFCASSSTRADTQYFGPGTRLTVL.

This clone was observed a few times. The chain combines TRBV5-1 with TRBJ1-4; 9 bases line up with TRBD1. V lost 2 bases, J lost 4 bases, and 12 bases stayed unmatched. The CDR3 loop spans 18 amino acids. Germline V gene sequence: CDR1 SGHRS, CDR2 YFSETQ. Written as DNA, the CDR3 is TGCGCCAGCAGCTTCTCGGACAGGGGAAGCTTCAATAATGAAAAACTGTTTTTT. This gives the protein CASSFSDRGSFNNEKLFF. The whole variable domain, filled in from reference TRBV5-1 and TRBJ1-4, reads KAGVTQTPRYLIKTRGQQVTLSCSPISGHRSVSWYQQTPGQGLQFLFEYFSETQRNKGNFPGRFSGRQFSNSRSEMNVSTLELGDSALYLCASSFSDRGSFNNEKLFFGSGTQLSVL.

In its sample, this clone was seen once. The chain uses TRBV14 and TRBJ1-2; 7 bases line up with TRBD1. Germline V gives CDR1 SGHDN, CDR2 FVKESK. Trimming cost V 4 bases and J 8 bases; bases outside gene matches: 10. The CDR3 has 14 amino acids. The CDR3 DNA follows: TGTGCCAGCAGCCGAAATACAGGGGTGGGAGGCTACACCTTC. Translated: CASSRNTGVGGYTF.

The table lists this clone with a few counts. The chain joins TRBV7-8 to TRBJ1-2; TRBD1 might be the D (6 bases). The CDR3 runs 15 residues. Deletions cut 11 bases from V and 0 bases from J, with 19 bases between. In germline, CDR1 is SGHVS, CDR2 FQNEAQ. CDR3 residues: CAGGGSDWANYGYTF. CDR3 bases: TGTGCCGGGGGCGGTAGTGATTGGGCTAACTATGGCTACACCTTC.

The V gene is TRBV6-5, the J gene TRBJ1-1; perhaps TRBD1 as D (6 bases). This CDR3 region has 13 residues. Trimming removed 6 bases from V and 5 bases from J, with 13 bases in between. The V gene's germline CDR1 is MNHEY and CDR2 SVGAGI. In DNA form, the CDR3 reads TGTGCCAGCAGCCCAGGGGAACTGACTGAAGCTTTCTTT. Protein product: CASSPGELTEAFF.

The CDR3 sequence: CAISDPGQGEKLFF. For the CDR3, the DNA is TGTGCCATCAGTGACCCCGGACAGGGCGAAAAACTGTTTTTT. J is TRBJ1-4 and V is TRBV10-3; 8 bases map to TRBD1. CDR3 length: 14 residues. Trimming at V came to 3 bases and at J to 8 bases, leaving 5 bases not matched to a gene. Germline values: CDR1 ENHRY, CDR2 SYGVKD.

This clone was seen a few times. This rearrangement joins TRBV6-1 to TRBJ1-6, with D maybe TRBD1 (6 bases). V lost 2 bases, J lost 9 bases, and 17 bases lay in between. CDR1 and CDR2 from the germline V gene are MNHNS and SASEGT. The CDR3 length is 16 residues. The CDR3 DNA reads as TGTGCCAGCAGTGAAAGGTATAGGCAGGGGCGTTCACCCCTCCACTTT. Amino acids: CASSERYRQGRSPLHF.

The rearrangement joins TRBV19 to TRBJ2-5; 8 nucleotides match TRBD1. After removal of 3 bases from V and 6 bases from J, the junction contained 9 bases not matched to a gene. Germline CDR1 and CDR2: LNHDA and SQIVND (reference sequence). This CDR3 is 15 amino acids long. The CDR3 spells CASSMGRGQAKTQYF. CDR3 in DNA: TGTGCCAGTAGTATGGGCAGGGGGCAGGCAAAGACCCAGTACTTC.

This clone was counted once. The chain combines TRBV7-2 with TRBJ1-1; 7 nucleotides line up with TRBD1. Germline CDR1 and CDR2: SGHTA and FQGNSA. The J segment lost 5 bases and the V segment lost 3 bases, leaving 6 bases of the junction unmatched. CDR3 length: 14 amino acids. The CDR3 sequence: CASSFSRGLTEAFF. The CDR3 DNA reads TGTGCCAGCAGCTTCTCAAGGGGGCTTACTGAAGCTTTCTTT.

The CDR3 here is CASSLVDNEQFF. Here the CDR3 DNA reads TGCGCCAGCAGCTTGGTAGACAATGAGCAGTTCTTC. The rearrangement links TRBV5-1 to TRBJ2-1; D gene unclear. The CDR3 is 12 residues long. Germline CDR1 and CDR2: SGHRS and YFSETQ. V gave up 0 bases and J gave up 5 bases, with 3 bases separating them.

This clone was observed a few times. The chain joins TRBV4-3 to TRBJ2-7; TRBD1 matches at 8 bases. There are 14 residues in the CDR3. V gave up 5 bases and J gave up 4 bases; unmatched junction bases: 7. Germline-derived CDR1 and CDR2 are LGHNA and YSLEER. The CDR3 region is CASSWDRSGYEQYF. The CDR3 DNA follows: TGCGCCAGCAGCTGGGACAGGTCAGGGTACGAGCAGTACTTC.

The rearrangement uses TRBV5-6 and TRBJ2-1; the match to TRBD2 covers 9 bases. Germline loops: CDR1 SGHDT, CDR2 YYEEEE. The CDR3 is 16 residues long. V was pared by 5 bases and J by 9 bases, with 15 bases of the junction left unmatched. CDR3 amino acids: CASSSDPLRGGLEQFF. The CDR3 DNA follows: TGTGCCAGCAGTTCGGACCCCCTGCGGGGGGGGCTTGAGCAGTTCTTC.

This clone showed up just once. This chain links TRBV12-5 with TRBJ1-4; tentatively, D is TRBD1 (6 bases). The germline V gene has CDR1 LGHNT and CDR2 FRNRAP. The CDR3 is 12 residues long. V was trimmed by 6 bases and J by 7 bases, leaving 9 bases between them. For the CDR3, the DNA is TGTGCTAGTGGCCGGGGGGCTGAAAAACTGTTTTTT. It yields the protein CASGRGAEKLFF.

V and J are TRBV7-2 and TRBJ2-7; 8 bases are shared with TRBD2. The CDR3 consists of 14 residues. Germline CDR1 SGHTA, CDR2 FQGNSA. V lost 3 bases, J lost 4 bases, and 5 bases stayed unmatched. CDR3 sequence: CASSFNGGDYEQYF. The CDR3 DNA reads as TGTGCCAGCAGCTTCAACGGGGGGGATTACGAGCAGTACTTC.

The count of this clone is one. This rearrangement joins TRBV7-7 to TRBJ1-1; D may be TRBD1 (5 bases). In germline, CDR1 is SSHAT, CDR2 FNYEAQ (reference sequence). Between the trimmed V and J ends, which lost 6 bases and 3 bases, there was a span of 23 bases. The CDR3 sequence is 17 residues long. The DNA of the CDR3 is TGTGCCAGCAGTGATAACCAAGGACACTCCGTCGACACTGAAGCTTTCTTT. It encodes CASSDNQGHSVDTEAFF.

Comments on this clone: At one end, the junction sequence differs from germline, possibly due to a read error. In the same sample, other DNA sequences code for this CDR3. The chain is built from TRBV27 and TRBJ1-1; tentatively, D is TRBD1 (5 bases). The CDR3 is 13 residues long. Germline V gene lookup returns CDR1 MNHEY and CDR2 SMNVEV (reference sequence). The CDR3: CASPVGGNTEAFF. The CDR3 nucleotides read TGTGCCAGCCCAGTCGGGGGGAACACTGAGGCTTTCTTT.

The CDR3 DNA sequence: TGTGCCAGTAGTATCCACAGAAACACTGAAGCTTTCTTT. Amino acids: CASSIHRNTEAFF. The genes are TRBV19 and TRBJ1-1; D not certain. Germline-derived CDR1 and CDR2 are LNHDA and SQIVND (reference sequence). V lost 3 bases and J lost 2, with 7 bases in between. This CDR3 region has 13 residues.

The chain carries TRBV5-1 and TRBJ1-1; 8 bases match TRBD1. This CDR3 has 15 residues. Per germline, CDR1 SGHRS and CDR2 YFSETQ. J was trimmed by 6 bases and V by 1 base; bases with no gene match: 8. The CDR3 sequence: CASSLNTGGNPEAFF. CDR3 DNA sequence: TGCGCCAGCAGCTTGAATACAGGGGGAAATCCTGAAGCTTTCTTT.

The chain links TRBV11-2 to TRBJ2-1; D ambiguous. V lost 1 base to trimming and J lost 0 bases, with 7 bases between them. CDR3 length: 15 amino acids. Germline V CDR1 and CDR2: SGHAT, FQNNGV. CDR3 nucleotide sequence: TGTGCCAGCAGCTTAGTGAGGAGCTCCTACAATGAGCAGTTCTTC. This translates into CASSLVRSSYNEQFF.

This chain connects TRBV6-6 to TRBJ1-6, with 9 bases lining up with TRBD1. Germline trimming cut 5 bases from V and 9 bases from J; bases unmatched to any gene: 2. The CDR3 totals 13 residues. Germline V gene sequence: CDR1 MNHNY, CDR2 SVGAGI (reference sequence). The CDR3 DNA is TGTGCCAGCAGTGGGACAGGGATTTCACCCCTCCACTTT. Protein sequence: CASSGTGISPLHF.

The rearrangement joins TRBV4-3 to TRBJ2-7, with 7 bases matching TRBD1. The germline V gene encodes CDR1 LGHNA and CDR2 YSLEER. Germline trimming cut 0 bases from V and 4 bases from J; bases unmatched to any gene: 12. CDR3 length: 17 residues. The CDR3 loop reads CASSQEGTAKGSYEQYF. The CDR3 DNA reads TGCGCCAGCAGCCAAGAAGGGACAGCTAAGGGATCATACGAGCAGTACTTC.

The V and J genes are TRBV4-2 and TRBJ1-3; TRBD1 matches at 7 bases. Germline V gene data show CDR1 as LGHNA and CDR2 as YNFKEQ. The V gene end was trimmed by 2 bases and the J gene end by 0 bases; junction bases not matched to a gene: 7. This CDR3 is 17 amino acids long. The chain's CDR3 is CASSQTRQGTSGNTIYF. The CDR3 DNA sequence: TGTGCCAGCAGCCAAACCCGACAGGGAACCTCTGGAAACACCATATATTTT.

The V call is TRBV4-3, the J call TRBJ1-1; D is undetermined. In germline, CDR1 is LGHNA, CDR2 YSLEER. This CDR3 has 13 residues. V lost 2 bases and J 6 bases, leaving 10 bases between the germline ends. CDR3: CASSQLREAEAFF. The DNA of the CDR3 is TGCGCCAGCAGCCAATTGAGGGAGGCTGAAGCTTTCTTT.

The chain couples TRBV2 to TRBJ2-1, with 9 bases aligning to TRBD2. J gave up 3 bases and V 9 bases, and 6 bases lay outside the gene matches. In germline, CDR1 is SNHLY, CDR2 FYNNEI. This CDR3 spans 14 amino acids. The chain's CDR3 is CASWASGNYNEQFF. The CDR3 nucleotides are TGTGCCAGTTGGGCTAGCGGGAACTACAATGAGCAGTTCTTC. The entire variable domain, with the rest obtained from reference TRBV2 and TRBJ2-1, is as follows: EPEVTQTPSHQVTQMGQEVILRCVPISNHLYFYWYRQILGQKVEFLVSFYNNEISEKSEIFDDQFSVERPDGSNFTLKIRSTKLEDSAMYFCASWASGNYNEQFFGPGTRLTVL.

This clone was seen more than once but under ten times. This chain uses TRBV13 with TRBJ1-1; D is uncertain. CDR1 is PRHDT and CDR2 is FYEKMQ in the germline V gene (reference sequence). The ends were cut back, 7 bases at V and 4 bases at J, with 7 bases in the middle. The CDR3 totals 11 residues. CDR3 DNA: TGTGCCAGCAAAGGGAGCACTGAAGCTTTCTTT. Residues: CASKGSTEAFF.